The clone carrying this T cell receptor (beta chain) is a singleton in its sample. Its target is unknown. Other DNA sequences in the sample encode the same CDR3. This sample was included in a study of shared clonotypes between healthy human individuals. Study-level information: Donors were two women and a few men aged 18 to 49. CD4 naive cells filled three plates per donor, CD4 memory three, CD8 naive two and CD8 memory one. Study-wide results and caveats: The represented genetic and exposure-history diversity was limited by the small number of donors. Memory subsets generally showed smaller estimated richness than naive subsets did.

The assay was immunoSEQ multiplex PCR, and TCRdb's table has in-frame clones only and misses some. Counted here are 2 million to 2.5 million clones, around 92% occurring once; the ten biggest clones make up 0.3% to 0.45%. The CDR3 is made up of 13 amino acids. Trimming at V came to 6 bases and at J to 5 bases, leaving 4 bases not matched to a gene. CDR1 MDHEN and CDR2 SYDVKM come from the germline V gene. The sequence was collected from a man aged 18 to 35 in good health. Some clones in this sample may be carry-over from other donors' samples. The chain carries TRBV28 and TRBJ1-5; the match to TRBD1 covers 7 bases. Sample: naive CD4+ T cells from PBMCs. Subset: CD45RA+ positively selected. The CDR3 DNA follows: TGTGCCAGCAGAGGACAGGTGTATCAGCCCCAGCATTTT. It is translated as CASRGQVYQPQHF.